This record concerns one T cell receptor beta chain sequence. What it recognizes is unknown. This sample's treatment: oral pan-JAK inhibitor, 5-10 mg twice daily. Sorted populations comprised CD4+ and CD8+ T cells obtained from PBMCs. The sample comes from a study of CD8+ T cells in alopecia areata. Trimming cost V 5 bases and J 9 bases, with 21 bases left between them. Germline-derived CDR1 and CDR2 are SGHRS and YFSETQ. The length of the CDR3 is 15 residues. As the sequencing template, cDNA was produced by extracting RNA and reverse transcribing it. Some clones are missing from TCRdb's copy, which holds only in-frame ones; the method was immunoSEQ multiplex PCR. Of about 90,000 clones listed, 44% are singletons. Notes on the study in general: Shared TCR sequences were less clear between patients than in mice, possibly partly from HLA diversity. Many of the expanded lesional clones endured in scalp and blood while on tofacitinib.

The V call is TRBV5-1, the J call TRBJ2-1; D not certain. The material sequenced was CD8+ T cells sorted from blood, taken at week 24, from a patient treated with tofacitinib. This sequence was found in a human donor with alopecia areata. The chain's CDR3 is CASSFSSGGLPEQFF. In DNA form, the CDR3 reads TGCGCCAGCAGTTTCTCCTCGGGCGGCTTGCCTGAGCAGTTCTTC.